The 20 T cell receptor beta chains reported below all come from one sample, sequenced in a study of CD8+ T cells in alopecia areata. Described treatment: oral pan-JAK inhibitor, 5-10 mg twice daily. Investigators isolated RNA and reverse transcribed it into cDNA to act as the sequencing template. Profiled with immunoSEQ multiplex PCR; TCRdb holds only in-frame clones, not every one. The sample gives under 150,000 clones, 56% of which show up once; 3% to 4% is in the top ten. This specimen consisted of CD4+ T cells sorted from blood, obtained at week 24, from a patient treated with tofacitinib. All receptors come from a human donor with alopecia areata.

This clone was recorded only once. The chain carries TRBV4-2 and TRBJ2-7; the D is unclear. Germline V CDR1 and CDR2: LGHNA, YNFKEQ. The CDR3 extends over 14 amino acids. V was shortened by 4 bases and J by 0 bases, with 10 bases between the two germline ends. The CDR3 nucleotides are TGTGCCAGCAGCCCAGAGGTCCACTCCTACGAGCAGTACTTC. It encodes CASSPEVHSYEQYF.

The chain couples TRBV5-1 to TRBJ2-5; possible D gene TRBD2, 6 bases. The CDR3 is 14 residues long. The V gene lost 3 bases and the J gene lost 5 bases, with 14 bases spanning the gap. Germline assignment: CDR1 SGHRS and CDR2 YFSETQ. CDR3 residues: CASSSAGFEETQYF. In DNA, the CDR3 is TGCGCCAGCAGCTCGGCGGGGTTCGAGGAGACCCAGTACTTC.

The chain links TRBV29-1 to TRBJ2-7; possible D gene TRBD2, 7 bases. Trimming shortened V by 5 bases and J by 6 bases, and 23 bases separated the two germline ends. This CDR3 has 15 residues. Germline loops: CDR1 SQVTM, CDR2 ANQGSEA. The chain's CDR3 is CSVPYPGRGGGEQYF. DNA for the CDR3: TGCAGCGTTCCCTACCCTGGGAGAGGGGGGGGCGAGCAGTACTTC.

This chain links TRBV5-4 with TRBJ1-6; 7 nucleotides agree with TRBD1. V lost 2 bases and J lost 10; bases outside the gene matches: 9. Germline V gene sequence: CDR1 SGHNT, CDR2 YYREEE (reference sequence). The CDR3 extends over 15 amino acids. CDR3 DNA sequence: TGTGCCAGCAGCTTTGACGGACAGGCGGGATCACCCCTCCACTTT. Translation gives CASSFDGQAGSPLHF.

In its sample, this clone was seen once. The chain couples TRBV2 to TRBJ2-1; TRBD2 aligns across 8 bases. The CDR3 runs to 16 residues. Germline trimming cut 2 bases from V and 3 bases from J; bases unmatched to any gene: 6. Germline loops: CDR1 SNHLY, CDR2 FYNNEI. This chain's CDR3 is CASSEMERGIYNEQFF. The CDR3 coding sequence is TGTGCCAGCAGTGAAATGGAGCGGGGGATCTACAATGAGCAGTTCTTC.

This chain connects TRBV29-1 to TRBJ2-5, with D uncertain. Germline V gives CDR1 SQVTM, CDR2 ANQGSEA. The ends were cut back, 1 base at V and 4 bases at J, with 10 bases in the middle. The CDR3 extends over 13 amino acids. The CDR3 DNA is TGCAGCGTTGAAGCGAGTTGGGGAGAGACCCAGTACTTC. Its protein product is CSVEASWGETQYF.

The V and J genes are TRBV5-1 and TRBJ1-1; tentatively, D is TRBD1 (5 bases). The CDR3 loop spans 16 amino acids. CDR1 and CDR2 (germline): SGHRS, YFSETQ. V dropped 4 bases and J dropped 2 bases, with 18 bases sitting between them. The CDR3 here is CASSARNHQGNTEAFF. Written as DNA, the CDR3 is TGCGCCAGCAGCGCCCGGAACCACCAGGGAAACACTGAAGCTTTCTTT.

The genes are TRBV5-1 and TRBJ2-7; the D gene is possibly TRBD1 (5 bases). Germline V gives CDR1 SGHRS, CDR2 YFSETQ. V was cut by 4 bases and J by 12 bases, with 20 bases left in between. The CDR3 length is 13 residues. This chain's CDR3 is CASSTDMVSDRYF. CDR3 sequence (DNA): TGCGCCAGCAGCACGGACATGGTGTCCGATAGGTACTTC.

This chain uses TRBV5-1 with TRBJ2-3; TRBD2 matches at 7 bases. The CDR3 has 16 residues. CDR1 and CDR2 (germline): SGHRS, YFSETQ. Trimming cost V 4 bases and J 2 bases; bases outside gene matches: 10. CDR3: CASSLLGGTFTDTQYF. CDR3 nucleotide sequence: TGCGCCAGCAGCCTCCTGGGGGGGACGTTCACAGATACGCAGTATTTT.

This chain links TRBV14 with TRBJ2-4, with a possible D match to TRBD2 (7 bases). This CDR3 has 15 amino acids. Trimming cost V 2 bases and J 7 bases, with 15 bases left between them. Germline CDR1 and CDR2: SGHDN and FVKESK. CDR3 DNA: TGTGCCAGCAGCCAACTCCCGGGGGGCTGGAACATTCAGTACTTC. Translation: CASSQLPGGWNIQYF.

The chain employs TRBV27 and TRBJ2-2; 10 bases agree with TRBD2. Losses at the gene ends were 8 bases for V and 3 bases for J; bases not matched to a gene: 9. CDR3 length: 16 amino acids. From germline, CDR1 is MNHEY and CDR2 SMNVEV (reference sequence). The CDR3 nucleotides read TGTGCCAGCGGGGCAACTAGCGGGGCCTACACCGGGGAGCTGTTTTTT. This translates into CASGATSGAYTGELFF.

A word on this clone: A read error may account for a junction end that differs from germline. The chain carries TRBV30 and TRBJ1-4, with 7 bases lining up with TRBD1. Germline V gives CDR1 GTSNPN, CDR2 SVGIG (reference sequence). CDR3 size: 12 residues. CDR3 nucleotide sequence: TGTGCCTGGAGTGAACAGGGGAGGTTAGCGCTGTTT. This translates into CAWSEQGRLALF.

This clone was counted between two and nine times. CDR3 coding DNA: TGCGCCAGCAGCTTGAACGGACTAAACAATGAGCAGTTCTTC. Its translation: CASSLNGLNNEQFF. The gene calls are TRBV5-1 and TRBJ2-1, with TRBD2 as a possible D gene (6 bases). The CDR3 has 14 residues. In germline, CDR1 is SGHRS, CDR2 YFSETQ. V was cut by 1 base and J by 5 bases, with 10 bases left in between.

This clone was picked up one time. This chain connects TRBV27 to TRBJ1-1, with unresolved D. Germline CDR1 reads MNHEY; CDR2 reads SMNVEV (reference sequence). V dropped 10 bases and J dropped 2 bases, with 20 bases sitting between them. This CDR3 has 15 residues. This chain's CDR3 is CATTREAGRNTEAFF. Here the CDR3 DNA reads TGTGCCACTACTCGGGAGGCTGGGCGAAACACTGAAGCTTTCTTT.

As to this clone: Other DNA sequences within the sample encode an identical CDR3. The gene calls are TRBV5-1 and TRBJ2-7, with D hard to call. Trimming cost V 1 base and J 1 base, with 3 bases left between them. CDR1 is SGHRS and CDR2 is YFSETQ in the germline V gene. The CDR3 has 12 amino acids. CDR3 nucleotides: TGCGCCAGCAGCTTGACGTCCTACGAGCAGTACTTC. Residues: CASSLTSYEQYF. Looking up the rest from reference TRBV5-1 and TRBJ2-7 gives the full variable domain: KAGVTQTPRYLIKTRGQQVTLSCSPISGHRSVSWYQQTPGQGLQFLFEYFSETQRNKGNFPGRFSGRQFSNSRSEMNVSTLELGDSALYLCASSLTSYEQYFGPGTRLTVT.

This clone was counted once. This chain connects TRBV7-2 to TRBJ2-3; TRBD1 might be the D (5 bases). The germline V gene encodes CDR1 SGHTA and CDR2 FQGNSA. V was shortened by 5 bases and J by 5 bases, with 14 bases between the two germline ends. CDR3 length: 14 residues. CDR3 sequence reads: CASSLGQGLDTQYF. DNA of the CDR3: TGTGCCAGCAGCCTCGGCCAGGGATTAGATACGCAGTATTTT.

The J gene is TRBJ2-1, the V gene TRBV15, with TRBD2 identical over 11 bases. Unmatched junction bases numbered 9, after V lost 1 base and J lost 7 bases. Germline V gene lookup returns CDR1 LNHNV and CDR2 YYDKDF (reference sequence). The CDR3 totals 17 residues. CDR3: CATSRGSLAGGFNEQFF. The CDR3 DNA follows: TGTGCCACCAGCAGAGGATCTCTAGCGGGGGGTTTTAATGAGCAGTTCTTC. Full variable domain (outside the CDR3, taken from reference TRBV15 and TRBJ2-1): DAMVIQNPRYQVTQFGKPVTLSCSQTLNHNVMYWYQQKSSQAPKLLFHYYDKDFNNEADTPDNFQSRRPNTSFCFLDIRSPGLGDTAMYLCATSRGSLAGGFNEQFFGPGTRLTVL.

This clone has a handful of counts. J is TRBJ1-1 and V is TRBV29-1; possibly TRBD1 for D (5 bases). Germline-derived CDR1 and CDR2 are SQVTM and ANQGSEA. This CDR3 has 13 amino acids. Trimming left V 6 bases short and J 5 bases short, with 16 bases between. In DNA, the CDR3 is TGCAGCGTCGGGACCCCGGCTTCGACTGAAGCTTTCTTT. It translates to CSVGTPASTEAFF.

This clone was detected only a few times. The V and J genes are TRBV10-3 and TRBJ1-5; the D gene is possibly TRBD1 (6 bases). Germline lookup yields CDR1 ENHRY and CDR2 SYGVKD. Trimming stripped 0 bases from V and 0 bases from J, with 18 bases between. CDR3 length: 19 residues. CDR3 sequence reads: CAISESNWGQGYSNQPQHF. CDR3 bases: TGTGCCATCAGTGAGTCGAATTGGGGGCAGGGCTATAGCAATCAGCCCCAGCATTTT.

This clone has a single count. The CDR3 region is CASILRPGLPTDTQYF. The CDR3 DNA reads TGTGCCAGCATCCTCAGACCGGGACTACCGACAGATACGCAGTATTTT. The V and J genes are TRBV7-2 and TRBJ2-3, with 7 nucleotides matching TRBD2. Trimming at V came to 7 bases and at J to 3 bases, leaving 13 bases not matched to a gene. The CDR3 covers 16 residues. Germline CDR1 is SGHTA and CDR2 is FQGNSA.